This T cell receptor beta chain was identified during a study of naive and memory T cell subsets. General observations from the study: Naive repertoires, especially CD8, held a few larger clonotypes, possibly memory cells re-expressing CD45RA. TCR counts from RNA may reflect activation-linked expression changes. Naive and memory repertoire findings lacked a ground truth for validation. Over 95% of naive TCR sequences appeared only once after error correction, unlike memory subsets.

V gave up 6 bases and J gave up 4 bases, with 13 bases separating them. The CDR3 length is 14 residues. Per germline, CDR1 SGHRS and CDR2 YFSETQ. Comments on this clonotype: Its antigen is currently unknown.

An equimolar mix of two oligonucleotides served as the beta constant-region primer for TRBC1 and TRBC2. The ligated cDNA underwent four PCR rounds using SP2 and nested alpha and beta constant-region primers. In TCRdb, the UMI-ligation and nested PCR reads were re-called with MiXCR into one record per CDR3 protein. The top ten clones hold about 0.11% of a sample with around 160,000 distinct CDR3 sequences, approximately 22% of them seen once. CD4 T cells were positively selected, then CD8 T cells from the CD4-negative fraction. The sequenced sample consisted of naive CD4+ T cells from blood. The V call is TRBV5-1, the J call TRBJ1-4, with D possibly TRBD1 on 6 matching bases. The TCR originated in a human donor in good health. CDR3 amino acids: CASNPGTYNEKLFF. The CDR3, as DNA: TGCGCCAGCAACCCCGGGACATATAATGAAAAACTGTTTTTT.